What follows are 9 T cell receptor beta chains derived from one specimen sequenced in a study of T-cell reconstitution after alpha-beta-depleted transplantation in children. Preparation of the TCRbeta library was carried out with unique molecular identifiers. TCRdb re-called the PCR reads with MiXCR, one entry per CDR3 protein. The profile covers 530,000 or so distinct CDR3 sequences, with roughly a quarter appearing a single time and 30% to 40% taken by the ten largest. The sequences come from PBMCs, collected before TCRalphabeta/CD19-depleted stem cell transplant. These receptors originate from a boy in the first two years of life with Wiskott-Aldrich syndrome, due to receive a stem cell transplant.

This clonotype was seen a handful of times. V gene TRBV12-3 or TRBV12-4 combines with J gene TRBJ2-7; D might be TRBD2 (5 bases). V was trimmed by 7 bases and J by 7 bases, leaving 11 bases between them. The CDR3 runs 11 residues. The CDR3 DNA reads TGTGCCAGCATGGACCGCGGGGAGCAGTACTTC. As protein: CASMDRGEQYF.

The J gene is TRBJ2-4, the V gene TRBV12-3 or TRBV12-4; no clear D gene. V was pared by 5 bases and J by 5 bases, with 1 base between. The CDR3 has 10 amino acids. DNA of the CDR3: TGTGCCAGCAGTGAAAACATTCAGTACTTC. Translating it yields CASSENIQYF.

V gene TRBV20-1 combines with J gene TRBJ2-1, with D perhaps being TRBD1 or TRBD2 (5 bases each). Per the germline V gene, CDR1 is DFQATT and CDR2 is SNEGSKA (reference sequence). This CDR3 is built from 15 residues. V dropped 6 bases and J dropped 0 bases, with 15 bases sitting between them. Here the CDR3 DNA reads TGCAGTGCCCCTCGGGGCTGGAGCTCCTACAATGAGCAGTTCTTC. It encodes CSAPRGWSSYNEQFF.

This clonotype was picked up a small number of times. The V gene is TRBV12-5, the J gene TRBJ2-3; D is unresolved. Per germline, CDR1 LGHNT and CDR2 FRNRAP. CDR3 length: 15 amino acids. Between the trimmed V and J ends, which lost 6 bases and 2 bases, there was a span of 15 bases. The CDR3 region is CASGTSPTDTDTQYF. The CDR3 DNA sequence: TGTGCTAGTGGCACGAGCCCGACCGACACAGATACGCAGTATTTT.

The chain carries TRBV28 and TRBJ2-7; 9 bases align to TRBD1. Unmatched junction bases numbered 8, after V lost 6 bases and J lost 2 bases. The CDR3 runs to 15 residues. Germline V gene sequence: CDR1 MDHEN, CDR2 SYDVKM. The CDR3 is CASREIRTGAYEQYF. CDR3 bases: TGTGCCAGCAGAGAAATCAGGACAGGGGCCTACGAGCAGTACTTC.

The sample holds a few counts of this clonotype. CDR3 residues: CASSGPTSGSYNEQFF. The CDR3, as DNA: TGTGCCAGCAGCGGTCCTACATCGGGCTCCTACAATGAGCAGTTCTTC. The chain recombines TRBV11-2 with TRBJ2-1, with unresolved D. Trimming cost V 5 bases and J 0 bases, with 14 bases left between them. CDR1 SGHAT and CDR2 FQNNGV come from the germline V gene. This CDR3 region has 16 residues.

This clonotype was recorded a few times. J is TRBJ2-1 and V is TRBV6-5; D gene unclear. This CDR3 is built from 14 residues. Between the trimmed V and J ends, which lost 5 bases and 0 bases, there was a span of 8 bases. Germline-derived CDR1 and CDR2 are MNHEY and SVGAGI. The DNA of the CDR3 is TGTGCCAGCAGTACCTGGGACTCCTACAATGAGCAGTTCTTC. The encoded protein is CASSTWDSYNEQFF.

V gene TRBV18 combines with J gene TRBJ1-5, with D maybe TRBD1 (6 bases). Germline V gene lookup returns CDR1 KGHSH and CDR2 LQKENI. V shed 4 bases and J shed 4 bases, with 8 bases lying between them. The CDR3 covers 13 residues. Here the CDR3 reads CASSRDKNQPQHF. The CDR3 DNA is TGTGCCAGCTCACGGGACAAAAATCAGCCCCAGCATTTT. Variable domain in full (rest from reference TRBV18 and TRBJ1-5): NAGVMQNPRHLVRRRGQEARLRCSPMKGHSHVYWYRQLPEEGLKFMVYLQKENIIDESGMPKERFSAEFPKEGPSILRIQQVVRGDSAAYFCASSRDKNQPQHFGDGTRLSIL.

V is TRBV7-2 and J is TRBJ2-5, with 7 bases that match TRBD2. The CDR3 extends over 14 amino acids. Germline V gives CDR1 SGHTA, CDR2 FQGNSA. J was trimmed by 3 bases and V by 5 bases; bases with no gene match: 6. CDR3 DNA: TGTGCCAGCAGCCCTCAGCGGGATAAAGAGACCCAGTACTTC. Translated: CASSPQRDKETQYF. Complete variable domain (other parts from reference TRBV7-2 and TRBJ2-5): GAGVSQSPSNKVTEKGKDVELRCDPISGHTALYWYRQSLGQGLEFLIYFQGNSAPDKSGLPSDRFSAERTGGSVSTLTIQRTQQEDSAVYLCASSPQRDKETQYFGPGTRLLVL.